Listed below are T cell receptor beta chains from one sample, sequenced in a study of blood T cell repertoires in COVID-19. TCRdb's table, derived via immunoSEQ multiplex PCR, lists solely in-frame clones and lacks some. The data show about 170,000 clones, about 91% seen once. Sequences were obtained from peripheral blood. These receptor sequences come from a woman aged 50 to 60 with acute or convalescent COVID-19. Each CDR3 is given with its conserved first and last residue. A D gene is named only where the DNA matches it firmly. Clone size, where shown, is once, few, many, or a class for clones that have expanded.

clone_size d_call j_call v_call cdr3_aa cdr3_nt
- - TRBJ1-2 TRBV4-3 CASSQDQGGYGYTF TGCGCCAGCAGCCAAGATCAAGGAGGCTATGGCTACACCTTC
- - TRBJ1-5 TRBV19 CASSTRTADNQPQHF TGTGCCAGTAGTACCCGGACAGCCGACAATCAGCCCCAGCATTTT
- TRBD1 TRBJ1-4 TRBV5-1 CASSLNRGDEKLFF TGCGCCAGCAGCTTGAACAGGGGAGATGAAAAACTGTTTTTT
- TRBD1 TRBJ1-1 TRBV9 CASSGQGTLGTEAFF TGTGCCAGCAGCGGACAGGGGACCTTGGGCACTGAAGCTTTCTTT
- - TRBJ1-1 TRBV7-2 CASSSRGSTEAFF TGTGCCAGCAGCTCGCGTGGGAGCACTGAAGCTTTCTTT
- TRBD2 TRBJ2-3 TRBV7-2 CASSLGTSGSTDTQYF TGTGCCAGCAGCCTTGGGACTAGCGGTAGCACAGATACGCAGTATTTT
- - TRBJ1-2 TRBV6-6 CASSYGKSNYGYTF TGTGCCAGCAGTTACGGCAAATCTAACTATGGCTACACCTTC
- - TRBJ2-7 TRBV6-2/TRBV6-3 CASSYGGAGAYEQYF TGTGCCAGCAGTTACGGGGGGGCAGGGGCCTACGAGCAGTACTTC
- TRBD1 TRBJ1-5 TRBV2 CASSLEEGAVQPQHF TGTGCCAGCAGCCTAGAAGAGGGGGCCGTGCAGCCCCAGCATTTT
- - TRBJ2-7 TRBV15 CATSKNDGGVYEQYF TGTGCCACCAGCAAGAATGACGGGGGAGTCTACGAGCAGTACTTC
- TRBD1 TRBJ2-7 TRBV6-5 CATWDRGFHEQYF TGTGCCACCTGGGACAGGGGATTCCACGAGCAGTACTTC
- - TRBJ1-5 TRBV23-1 CASSQPTRVWSNQPQHF TGCGCCAGCAGTCAACCTACGAGGGTCTGGAGCAATCAGCCCCAGCATTTT
few TRBD1 TRBJ1-6 TRBV5-1 CASSPEGQGGLSSYNSPLHF TGCGCCAGCAGCCCCGAGGGACAGGGAGGCCTAAGCTCCTATAATTCACCCCTCCACTTT
- - TRBJ2-3 TRBV27 CASSHQGTDTQYF TGTGCCAGCAGCCATCAGGGCACAGATACGCAGTATTTT
- TRBD2 TRBJ2-3 TRBV2 CASSRLATTDTQYF TGTGCCAGCAGCCGACTAGCTACCACAGATACGCAGTATTTT
- - TRBJ1-3 TRBV9 CASSPPLLGNTIYF TGTGCCAGCAGCCCCCCCCTCCTCGGAAACACCATATATTTT
- TRBD1 TRBJ1-1 TRBV9 CASSRRGQMNTEAFF TGTGCCAGCAGCCGAAGGGGGCAGATGAACACTGAAGCTTTCTTT
- - TRBJ1-1 TRBV27 CASSLSSGGLTEAFF TGTGCCAGCAGTTTATCGTCCGGGGGGCTTACTGAAGCTTTCTTT
- TRBD1 TRBJ1-3 TRBV6-5 CATHEGARGNTIYF TGTGCCACCCACGAGGGGGCGCGAGGAAACACCATATATTTT
- - TRBJ2-1 TRBV5-4 CASSLGAGIYNEQFF TGTGCCAGCAGCTTGGGGGCAGGGATCTACAATGAGCAGTTCTTC
once - TRBJ2-2 TRBV10-3 CASREGGSGELFF TGTGCTTCCAGGGAAGGGGGAAGCGGGGAGCTGTTTTTT
- - TRBJ1-5 TRBV19 CASSIDRGQPQHF TGTGCCAGTAGTATAGATCGAGGTCAGCCCCAGCATTTT
- - TRBJ2-7 TRBV3-1/TRBV3-2 CASSQAYEQYF TGTGCCAGCAGCCAAGCGTACGAGCAGTACTTC